This T cell receptor beta chain was identified during a study of T cells in Graves' hyperthyroidism and ophthalmopathy. With 6 bases clipped from V and 12 bases from J, the junction kept 10 bases outside the gene matches. CDR3 length equals 12 residues. The germline gives CDR1 SNHLY, CDR2 FYNNEI. Graves' hyperthyroidism without ophthalmopathy progression within 18 months was termed stable. The study excluded patients with uncontrolled infection, other autoimmune disease, pregnancy or lactation. Regions amplified from RNA transcripts were the TCR beta CDR3 regions. TCR CDR3 regions were first amplified by RT-PCR with HTBI primers. Each CDR3 protein gets one entry after TCRdb re-called the multiplex PCR reads with MiXCR. The sample lists about 360,000 distinct CDR3 sequences, 13% occurring once.

The sample consisted of blood. The chain uses TRBV2 and TRBJ1-2; TRBD1 matches 7 bases. The receptor was derived from a woman in her late teens or twenties with Graves' hyperthyroidism. CDR3 bases: TGTGCCAGCAGCCAACATAGGGGGCCCCACACCTTC. This translates into CASSQHRGPHTF. The full variable domain, rest sourced from reference TRBV2 and TRBJ1-2, is EPEVTQTPSHQVTQMGQEVILRCVPISNHLYFYWYRQILGQKVEFLVSFYNNEISEKSEIFDDQFSVERPDGSNFTLKIRSTKLEDSAMYFCASSQHRGPHTFGSGTRLTVV.